This T cell receptor (beta chain) was found in a study of response to subunit inactivated influenza vaccine. Notes on the study in general: T cells newly recruited by each seasonal influenza vaccination are few, the authors suggested.

This clonotype was detected a few times. Its target is not known. TCRdb independently ran MiXCR on the RT-PCR reads; one entry per CDR3 protein. The data hold more than 700,000 distinct CDR3 sequences, with approximately 22% observed a single time. This material consisted of PBMCs from blood, taken more than 4 days after vaccination. The clonotype was recovered from a man aged 50 to 59 who received an inactivated influenza vaccine.

CDR3 sequence reads: CSARRVTGGTDTQYF. CDR3 DNA: TGCAGTGCGCGCCGCGTGACAGGCGGCACAGATACGCAGTATTTT. The chain combines TRBV20-1 with TRBJ2-3; tentative D call: TRBD1 (6 bases). V lost 6 bases, J lost 1 base, and 17 bases lay in between. The CDR3 runs to 15 residues. CDR1 and CDR2 from the germline V gene are DFQATT and SNEGSKA (reference sequence).